The rows below give T cell receptor beta chains drawn from one sample of a study of CD8 T cells in Susac syndrome. TCRdb fed the immunoSEQ multiplex PCR reads into MiXCR, producing one record per CDR3 protein. The data hold hundreds of thousands of distinct CDR3 sequences, with over 75% observed a single time. Input material: CD8+ T cells from PBMCs. The receptors were sampled from a human donor with multiple sclerosis. CDR3s include the opening cysteine and the closing phenylalanine or tryptophan. The D gene is left open where the match is weak. Clone size, where shown, is once, few, many, or a class for clones that have expanded.

j_gene | d_gene | abundance | v_gene | CDR3nt | CDR3aa
TRBJ2-1 | TRBD2 | once | TRBV7-9 | TGTGCCAGCAGCTTAGTGCTAGCGGGGGGGTCAAATGAGCAGTTCTTC | CASSLVLAGGSNEQFF
TRBJ2-3 | - | - | TRBV6-4 | TGTGCCAGCAGTGAGGGCACCTCTAGCACAGATACGCAGTATTTT | CASSEGTSSTDTQYF
TRBJ1-3 | - | - | TRBV28 | TGTGCCAGCAGTCTCAGGGGAGATTGGGGAAACACCATATATTTT | CASSLRGDWGNTIYF
TRBJ2-1 | TRBD1 | - | TRBV27 | TGTGCCAGCAGTTGGGGGACAGGGGGAAGTAATGAGCAGTTCTTC | CASSWGTGGSNEQFF
TRBJ2-7 | - | - | TRBV28 | TGTGCCAGCAGAGTTTATGGGGCCGAGCAGTACTTC | CASRVYGAEQYF
TRBJ2-7 | - | once | TRBV21-1 | TGTGCCAGCAGCAAAGGTCCTAGCGGGAGTTACGAGCAGTACTTC | CASSKGPSGSYEQYF
TRBJ1-5 | - | - | TRBV13 | TGTGCCAGCAGCTTAAGGGGGGGCGGTCAGCCCCAGCATTTT | CASSLRGGGQPQHF
TRBJ2-5 | TRBD1 | - | TRBV30 | TGTGCCTGGAGGCAAACAGGGGATGAGACCCAGTACTTC | CAWRQTGDETQYF
TRBJ2-7 | - | - | TRBV5-5 | TGTGCCAGCAGCACCTCCGTGACCTACGAGCAGTACTTC | CASSTSVTYEQYF
TRBJ2-2 | TRBD1 | - | TRBV9 | TGTGCCAGCAGCGGGACAGGGGGCGAAGGCGGGGAGCTGTTTTTT | CASSGTGGEGGELFF
TRBJ2-5 | TRBD2 | - | TRBV7-8 | TGTGCCAGCAGCATGGGGGGGGAGACCCAGTACTTC | CASSMGGETQYF
TRBJ2-3 | TRBD2 | - | TRBV12-3/TRBV12-4 | TGTGCCAGCAGTTTTGGAAACGTCGTTGGCGGGGGTAGCACAGATACGCAGTATTTT | CASSFGNVVGGGSTDTQYF
TRBJ2-1 | - | - | TRBV28 | TGTGCCAGCAGTTCCCCAAAAGTGGGTTCCTACAATGAGCAGTTCTTC | CASSSPKVGSYNEQFF
TRBJ1-1 | - | - | TRBV3-1 | TGTGCCAGCAGCCAAGTCGGGGAAGCGAACACTGAAGCTTTCTTT | CASSQVGEANTEAFF
TRBJ2-5 | TRBD1 | - | TRBV11-2 | TGTGCCAGCAGCTTCCCAGGGGGCCAAGAGACCCAGTACTTC | CASSFPGGQETQYF
TRBJ2-2 | - | - | TRBV7-9 | TGTGCCAGCAGCTTACCCAGGAACACCGGGGAGCTGTTTTTT | CASSLPRNTGELFF
TRBJ2-1 | - | - | TRBV20-1 | TGCAGTGCTAGAGATCCCTCATTCTCCTACAATGAGCAGTTCTTC | CSARDPSFSYNEQFF
TRBJ2-3 | TRBD1 | - | TRBV11-2 | TGTGCCAGCAGGCCCCTGACAGGGGACCCCACAGATACGCAGTATTTT | CASRPLTGDPTDTQYF
TRBJ2-1 | - | - | TRBV5-1 | TGCGCCAGCAGCTACCCCCGGGGTCCGGTAGATGAGCAGTTCTTC | CASSYPRGPVDEQFF
TRBJ2-6 | - | - | TRBV19 | TGTGCCAGTAGTATCGCCTGGTACGGGTCCGGGGCCAACGTCCTGACTTTC | CASSIAWYGSGANVLTF
TRBJ2-7 | - | - | TRBV7-9 | TGTGCCAGCAGCTTGGGCCCTGGGGGAAGCTCCTACGAGCAGTACTTC | CASSLGPGGSSYEQYF
TRBJ1-5 | TRBD1 | - | TRBV20-1 | TGCAGTGCAAGGAACAGGGGGTCAGCAAATCAGCCCCAGCATTTT | CSARNRGSANQPQHF
TRBJ1-5 | - | - | TRBV4-3 | TGCGCCAGCAGCCAAGAGAGAGGCGGACTCAATCAGCCCCAGCATTTT | CASSQERGGLNQPQHF
TRBJ2-3 | TRBD2 | - | TRBV3-1 | TGTGCCAGCAGCCAAGGTCGCCTAGCGGGAGATACGCAGTATTTT | CASSQGRLAGDTQYF
TRBJ2-7 | - | - | TRBV30 | TGTGCCTGGAGTGTAAGACGGGTTTATTCCTACGAGCAGTACTTC | CAWSVRRVYSYEQYF
TRBJ2-4 | TRBD1 | few | TRBV12-3/TRBV12-4 | TGTGCCAGCAGACTAGCCGGACAGGGCCAGAACATTCAGTACTTC | CASRLAGQGQNIQYF
TRBJ2-7 | - | - | TRBV28 | TGTGCCAGCACCCCGAGTGCCTACGAGCAGTACTTC | CASTPSAYEQYF
TRBJ2-1 | TRBD1 | - | TRBV29-1 | TGCAGCGTTCTTGGACAGGGGGCCAATGAGCAGTTCTTC | CSVLGQGANEQFF
TRBJ2-7 | TRBD2 | once | TRBV4-3 | TGCGCCAGCAGCCAAGATACCGGGACTAGCAACGAGCAGTACTTC | CASSQDTGTSNEQYF
TRBJ1-2 | - | - | TRBV19 | TGTGCCAGTAGTATACTCGGGGGATCCCTCTATGGCTACACCTTC | CASSILGGSLYGYTF
TRBJ1-2 | - | - | TRBV6-2/TRBV6-3 | TGTGCCAGCAGTTACTCTATAGGGGAATTGATGCGCTACACCTTC | CASSYSIGELMRYTF
TRBJ2-3 | - | - | TRBV5-1 | TGCGCCAGCAACCCCCTCGTTGGGAGCACAGATACGCAGTATTTT | CASNPLVGSTDTQYF
TRBJ2-3 | - | - | TRBV5-6 | TGTGCCAGCAGCTTGGAGGGGTCCCCAGATACGCAGTATTTT | CASSLEGSPDTQYF
TRBJ2-1 | - | - | TRBV9 | TGTGCCAGCAGCGTAATCGGCGTGAGTGAGCAGTTCTTC | CASSVIGVSEQFF
TRBJ2-6 | - | - | TRBV21-1 | TGTGCCAGCAGCCCTCGGGACAGGGGTTGGGGGGCCAACGTCCTGACTTTC | CASSPRDRGWGANVLTF
TRBJ2-1 | - | - | TRBV6-2/TRBV6-3 | TGTGCCAGCAGTTACTCGACTGGTGAGCAGTTCTTC | CASSYSTGEQFF
TRBJ2-2 | TRBD2 | - | TRBV19 | TGTGCCACCTCCCCCCTAGCGGCCCCCCCCGGGGAGCTGTTTTTT | CATSPLAAPPGELFF
TRBJ2-7 | - | - | TRBV5-4 | TGCGCCAGCAGCCGTACAGGTTCTCACGAGCAGTACTTC | CASSRTGSHEQYF
TRBJ2-1 | - | - | TRBV19 | TGTGCCAGTAAGGCTGAGTTAAGCTCCTACAATGAGCAGTTCTTC | CASKAELSSYNEQFF
TRBJ1-2 | TRBD1 | once | TRBV24-1 | TGTGCCACCAGTGGGACAGGGACATATGGCTACACCTTC | CATSGTGTYGYTF
TRBJ2-1 | TRBD2 | once | TRBV28 | TGTGCCAGCAGGCTAGCGGGGTCCGGGGGAAATGAGCAGTTCTTC | CASRLAGSGGNEQFF
TRBJ2-1 | TRBD2 | - | TRBV3-1 | TGTGCCAGCAGCCAAAGCCTAGCGGTAGTAGAGCAGTTCTTC | CASSQSLAVVEQFF
TRBJ1-2 | TRBD1 | - | TRBV5-4 | TGTGCCAGCAGGCCCGGGACAGGGGGCCCTAACTATGGCTACACCTTC | CASRPGTGGPNYGYTF
TRBJ1-5 | TRBD1 | - | TRBV6-1 | TGTGCCAGCAGTGAACTAGGGGGCTGGGGCAATCAGCCCCAGCATTTT | CASSELGGWGNQPQHF
TRBJ2-7 | - | - | TRBV30 | TGTGCCTGCCGACGGAGTACCACCTACGAGCAGTACTTC | CACRRSTTYEQYF
TRBJ2-7 | - | few | TRBV20-1 | TGCAGTGCTCGAGACAGCGGATCCTACGAGCAGTACTTC | CSARDSGSYEQYF
TRBJ1-4 | TRBD1 | - | TRBV27 | TGTGCCAGCAGCGGGACAGGGCCGGATGAAAAACTGTTTTTT | CASSGTGPDEKLFF
TRBJ2-1 | TRBD2 | once | TRBV7-8 | TGTGCCAGCAGCTTACCGGAACTAGCGGGGGATGACTCCTACAATGAGCAGTTCTTC | CASSLPELAGDDSYNEQFF
TRBJ2-4 | TRBD2 | - | TRBV25-1 | TGTGCCAGCAGTGGGCTGAAACTAGCGGGGAAAAACATTCAGTACTTC | CASSGLKLAGKNIQYF